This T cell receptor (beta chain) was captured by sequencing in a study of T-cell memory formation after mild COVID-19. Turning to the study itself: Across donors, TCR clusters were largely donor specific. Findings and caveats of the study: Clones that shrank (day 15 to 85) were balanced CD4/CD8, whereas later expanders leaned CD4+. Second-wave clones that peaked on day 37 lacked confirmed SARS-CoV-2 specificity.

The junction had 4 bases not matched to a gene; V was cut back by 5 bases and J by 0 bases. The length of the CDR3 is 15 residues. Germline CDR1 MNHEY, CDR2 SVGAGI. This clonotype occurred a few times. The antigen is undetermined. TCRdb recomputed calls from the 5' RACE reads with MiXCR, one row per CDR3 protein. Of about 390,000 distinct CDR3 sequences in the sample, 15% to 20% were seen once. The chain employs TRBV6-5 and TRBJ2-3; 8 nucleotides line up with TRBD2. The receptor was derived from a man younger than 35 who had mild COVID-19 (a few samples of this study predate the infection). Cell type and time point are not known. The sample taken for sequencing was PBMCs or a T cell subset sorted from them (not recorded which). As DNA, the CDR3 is TGTGCCAGCAGTCACGGGAGGGGGAGCACAGATACGCAGTATTTT. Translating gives CASSHGRGSTDTQYF.